The 20 T cell receptor beta chains presented below share a single source sample, sequenced in a study of graft-versus-host responses after intestinal transplantation. No antigen has been assigned to these receptors. Method: immunoSEQ multiplex PCR; TCRdb's copy keeps in-frame clones and lacks some. The data contain 95,000 to 110,000 clones, roughly 90% of them singletons. This sample comprised unstimulated CD4+ T cells sorted from spleen or lymph node cells, obtained before intestinal transplant. These TCRs come from a human donor who received an intestinal transplant.

This rearrangement joins TRBV27 to TRBJ2-3; possibly TRBD2 for D (7 bases). CDR1 is MNHEY and CDR2 is SMNVEV in the germline V gene (reference sequence). The CDR3 sequence is 16 residues long. Trimming removed 4 bases from V and 2 bases from J, with 16 bases in between. The CDR3 loop reads CASSSPGGPDTDTQYF. For the CDR3, the DNA is TGTGCCAGCAGTTCCCCCGGGGGGCCAGACACAGATACGCAGTATTTT.

This clone was seen just once. The chain couples TRBV7-2 to TRBJ2-1, with TRBD1 as a possible D gene (5 bases). The CDR3 length is 13 residues. The V gene's germline CDR1 is SGHTA and CDR2 FQGNSA. V lost 8 bases to trimming and J lost 6 bases, with 14 bases between them. CDR3 in amino acids: CASQQGRINEQFF. As DNA, the CDR3 is TGTGCCAGCCAGCAGGGTCGGATCAATGAGCAGTTCTTC.

As DNA, the CDR3 is TGTGCCAGCATCTCCTCCGGGACTCCGTACAATGAGCAGTTCTTC. It encodes CASISSGTPYNEQFF. The chain joins TRBV25-1 to TRBJ2-1, with D possibly TRBD2 on 6 matching bases. V gave up 7 bases and J gave up 4 bases, with 17 bases separating them. The CDR3 totals 15 residues. Germline V gene sequence: CDR1 MGHDK, CDR2 SYGVNS.

This sequence joins TRBV5-1 and TRBJ2-7, with 8 bases lining up with TRBD1. Trimming took 4 bases from V and 3 from J; bases not matched to a gene: 21. This CDR3 spans 19 amino acids. Germline V gene lookup returns CDR1 SGHRS and CDR2 YFSETQ. CDR3 nucleotides: TGCGCCAGCAGCCATTTTCGTTCAGGGGGCATTTATTTGGGCTACGAGCAGTACTTC. It specifies CASSHFRSGGIYLGYEQYF. The complete variable domain, with remaining parts taken from reference TRBV5-1 and TRBJ2-7, reads KAGVTQTPRYLIKTRGQQVTLSCSPISGHRSVSWYQQTPGQGLQFLFEYFSETQRNKGNFPGRFSGRQFSNSRSEMNVSTLELGDSALYLCASSHFRSGGIYLGYEQYFGPGTRLTVT.

This rearrangement joins TRBV6-1 to TRBJ1-4; no clear D gene. Germline assignment: CDR1 MNHNS and CDR2 SASEGT. Trimming took off 6 bases at V and 10 bases at J, with 21 bases between the two ends. The CDR3 runs to 15 residues. In DNA form, the CDR3 reads TGTGCCAGCAGCGCTCTCGTAGACGCGGGAGGAAAACTGTTTTTT. This codes for CASSALVDAGGKLFF.

This clone came up a few times. This chain joins TRBV6-1 and TRBJ1-5, with unresolved D. Trimming stripped 5 bases from V and 1 base from J, with 9 bases between. Germline V gene data show CDR1 as MNHNS and CDR2 as SASEGT. CDR3 length equals 14 residues. In nucleotides, the CDR3 is TGTGCCAGCAGTTCAAAACAGAGCAATCAGCCCCAGCATTTT. It yields the protein CASSSKQSNQPQHF.

The chain carries TRBV5-1 and TRBJ1-6, with D perhaps matching TRBD1 (5 bases). The CDR3 has 15 amino acids. CDR1 is SGHRS, CDR2 YFSETQ, per germline. The germline V and J ends were trimmed by 4 bases and 0 bases, with 8 bases remaining between them. This CDR3 reads CASSPDSSYNSPLHF. CDR3 sequence (DNA): TGCGCCAGCAGCCCAGACAGCTCCTATAATTCACCCCTCCACTTT.

The chain links TRBV19 to TRBJ1-6; 7 bases agree with TRBD1. Unmatched junction bases numbered 7, after V lost 4 bases and J lost 7 bases. The CDR3 length is 15 residues. The germline V gene has CDR1 LNHDA and CDR2 SQIVND (reference sequence). CDR3: CASSKDRDGNSPLHF. CDR3 bases: TGTGCCAGTAGTAAAGACAGGGATGGCAATTCACCCCTCCACTTT. The full variable domain, rest sourced from reference TRBV19 and TRBJ1-6, is DGGITQSPKYLFRKEGQNVTLSCEQNLNHDAMYWYRQDPGQGLRLIYYSQIVNDFQKGDIAEGYSVSREKKESFPLTVTSAQKNPTAFYLCASSKDRDGNSPLHFGNGTRLTVT.

The chain links TRBV10-3 to TRBJ2-1; the D gene is possibly TRBD1 (5 bases). The CDR3 extends over 19 amino acids. The ends were cut back, 0 bases at V and 2 bases at J, with 20 bases in the middle. The V gene's germline CDR1 is ENHRY and CDR2 SYGVKD. The CDR3 region is CAISESPWQGVRAYNEQFF. As DNA, the CDR3 is TGTGCCATCAGTGAGTCCCCATGGCAAGGGGTTCGTGCCTACAATGAGCAGTTCTTC.

The chain employs TRBV27 and TRBJ1-2, with unresolved D. V lost 2 bases and J lost 4, with 14 bases in between. The CDR3 has 15 amino acids. Germline V gene sequence: CDR1 MNHEY, CDR2 SMNVEV (reference sequence). CDR3 in amino acids: CASSLGTRGSYGYTF. CDR3 DNA sequence: TGTGCCAGCAGTTTAGGTACTCGGGGATCCTATGGCTACACCTTC.

The chain employs TRBV6-5 and TRBJ1-2; 8 bases are a match to TRBD1. This CDR3 spans 13 amino acids. With V trimmed by 5 bases and J by 7 bases, 6 bases remained unmatched. Germline CDR1 reads MNHEY; CDR2 reads SVGAGI. The DNA of the CDR3 is TGTGCCAGCAGTACCGACAGGGGCCTTGGCTACACCTTC. Translation gives CASSTDRGLGYTF.

The chain recombines TRBV6-1 with TRBJ1-5; a weak D match, TRBD1 (6 bases). V dropped 6 bases and J dropped 3 bases, with 12 bases sitting between them. From germline, CDR1 is MNHNS and CDR2 SASEGT. The CDR3 has 14 residues. CDR3 sequence: CASRADRFNQPQHF. The CDR3, as DNA: TGTGCCAGCAGAGCCGACAGGTTCAATCAGCCCCAGCATTTT.

V gene TRBV5-1 combines with J gene TRBJ2-3; D could derive from TRBD1 or TRBD2 (5 bases each). The CDR3 is made up of 16 amino acids. Per germline, CDR1 SGHRS and CDR2 YFSETQ. Trimming removed 0 bases at V and 3 bases at J, with 14 bases between. The CDR3 DNA reads as TGCGCCAGCAGCTTGGGCGGTGGGGGAAATACAGATACGCAGTATTTT. Its translation: CASSLGGGGNTDTQYF.

This chain connects TRBV18 to TRBJ1-6; D is uncertain. Trimming removed 1 base from V and 5 bases from J, with 15 bases in between. The CDR3 runs to 17 residues. CDR1 is KGHSH and CDR2 is LQKENI in the germline V gene. CDR3 protein: CASSPLPLRSNNSPLHF. CDR3 coding DNA: TGTGCCAGCTCACCACTACCTCTACGTTCGAATAATTCACCCCTCCACTTT.

DNA for the CDR3: TGTGCCAGCAGCCCCAGCTACTTGGGCTACACCTTC. It translates to CASSPSYLGYTF. J is TRBJ1-2 and V is TRBV5-5; D uncertain. Trimming stripped 4 bases from V and 8 bases from J, with 12 bases between. From germline, CDR1 is SGHKS and CDR2 YYEKEE (reference sequence). The CDR3 extends over 12 amino acids.

In nucleotides, the CDR3 is TGTGCCAGCAGCAATAGCGGGAGGGCCCAGGGGGAGCAGTTCTTC. It specifies CASSNSGRAQGEQFF. The V call is TRBV7-9, the J call TRBJ2-1; 11 bases line up with TRBD2. Per the germline V gene, CDR1 is SEHNR and CDR2 is FQNEAQ (reference sequence). V dropped 5 bases and J dropped 10; count of bases not matched to a gene: 10. The CDR3 has 15 amino acids.

J is TRBJ1-6 and V is TRBV6-5; 7 bases are shared with TRBD1. CDR1 MNHEY and CDR2 SVGAGI come from the germline V gene. V lost 7 bases and J lost 2; bases outside the gene matches: 2. This CDR3 has 14 residues. CDR3 loop: CASTGTAYNSPLHF. The CDR3 DNA sequence: TGTGCCAGCACCGGGACAGCCTATAATTCACCCCTCCACTTT.

This clone was recorded only once. The rearrangement links TRBV1 to TRBJ2-7; no check of the table's D call, TRBD2, against the DNA was made. TRBV1 is a listed pseudogene. CDR3 length: 15 amino acids. The CDR3 sequence: CTSSQDRRKAYEQYF. In nucleotides, the CDR3 is TGCACCAGCAGCCAAGATCGGCGGAAAGCCTACGAGCAGTACTTC.

This chain joins TRBV7-9 and TRBJ2-1; TRBD2 matches 8 bases. This CDR3 has 15 amino acids. With 1 base clipped from V and 8 bases from J, the junction kept 7 bases outside the gene matches. Germline CDR1 SEHNR, CDR2 FQNEAQ (reference sequence). The CDR3 region has the DNA TGTGCCAGCAGCTTAGGAGCTAGCGGGTCCGATGAGCAGTTCTTC. Amino acids: CASSLGASGSDEQFF.

V gene TRBV11-2 combines with J gene TRBJ2-5, with D perhaps matching TRBD2 (6 bases). Germline CDR1 is SGHAT and CDR2 is FQNNGV. V dropped 0 bases and J dropped 6 bases, with 11 bases sitting between them. The CDR3 totals 14 residues. This CDR3 reads CASSLELALKTQYF. CDR3 sequence (DNA): TGTGCCAGCAGCTTAGAACTAGCTTTAAAGACCCAGTACTTC.